Each of the 23 T cell receptor beta chains below was sequenced from the same sample in a study of blood T cell repertoires in COVID-19. Method: immunoSEQ multiplex PCR; TCRdb's copy keeps in-frame clones and lacks some. The sample yields tens of thousands of clones, over 75% seen once. The sample consisted of peripheral blood. These receptors came from a woman aged 80 or older with active or convalescent COVID-19.

This chain connects TRBV7-2 to TRBJ2-2, with 9 bases matching TRBD1. V was clipped by 7 bases and J by 5 bases; unmatched bases: 5. Germline V gene sequence: CDR1 SGHTA, CDR2 FQGNSA. The CDR3 consists of 14 residues. The DNA of the CDR3 is TGTGCCAGCACCCACAGGGGGCTAACCGGGGAGCTGTTTTTT. Protein sequence: CASTHRGLTGELFF.

V is TRBV20-1 and J is TRBJ2-7; tentative D call: TRBD2 (5 bases). The CDR3 loop spans 11 amino acids. Germline V lookup: CDR1 DFQATT, CDR2 SNEGSKA (reference sequence). Trimming took 3 bases from V and 5 from J, leaving 8 bases between them. The CDR3 sequence: CSARRVHEQYF. CDR3 nucleotides: TGCAGTGCTAGGCGGGTACACGAGCAGTACTTC.

This sequence joins TRBV5-8 and TRBJ2-2; tentatively, D is TRBD1 (5 bases). The CDR3 covers 14 residues. Trimming pared 6 bases from V and 1 base from J, leaving 10 bases between. CDR1 SGHTS and CDR2 YDEGEE come from the germline V gene. CDR3 sequence (DNA): TGTGCCAGCAACCCAGGGTGGAACACCGGGGAGCTGTTTTTT. Its protein product is CASNPGWNTGELFF.

The chain recombines TRBV9 with TRBJ2-7, with 10 positions matching TRBD2. Trimming removed 2 bases from V and 10 bases from J; junction bases left unmatched: 21. Germline V gene lookup returns CDR1 SGDLS and CDR2 YYNGEE. This CDR3 is 18 amino acids long. DNA for the CDR3: TGTGCCAGCAGCGTCCCAGGGGGCACGGGACTAGCGCGCCACCCTCAGTACTTC. Encoded protein: CASSVPGGTGLARHPQYF.

V gene TRBV19 combines with J gene TRBJ2-6; 9 bases line up with TRBD1. Germline-derived CDR1 and CDR2 are LNHDA and SQIVND (reference sequence). V was pared by 7 bases and J by 4 bases, with 5 bases of the junction left unmatched. The CDR3 consists of 15 residues. The CDR3 DNA reads as TGTGCCAGTAATTTACAGGGGGCCGGGGCCAACGTCCTGACTTTC. This translates into CASNLQGAGANVLTF.

V gene TRBV3-1 (or the pseudogene TRBV3-2) combines with J gene TRBJ2-7; possible D gene TRBD2, 6 bases. CDR1 is LGHDT and CDR2 is YNNKEL in the germline V gene (reference sequence). The CDR3 extends over 15 amino acids. V was clipped by 1 base and J by 6 bases, with 16 bases between them. CDR3 region: CASSQVSGEGCEQYF. CDR3 in DNA: TGTGCCAGCAGCCAAGTTTCGGGAGAGGGGTGCGAGCAGTACTTC.

The CDR3 here is CSAPVTGGPHEQFF. As DNA, the CDR3 is TGCAGCGCCCCGGTAACGGGAGGGCCTCATGAGCAGTTCTTC. J is TRBJ2-1 and V is TRBV29-1; 8 bases fit TRBD2. Trimming removed 7 bases from V and 8 bases from J; junction bases left unmatched: 13. This CDR3 spans 14 amino acids. Germline V lookup: CDR1 SQVTM, CDR2 ANQGSEA.

The sample holds one count of this clone. The rearrangement joins TRBV6-2 or TRBV6-3 to TRBJ2-1; 8 bases align to TRBD1. The germline V gene encodes CDR1 MNHEY and CDR2 SVGEGT. Unmatched junction bases numbered 3, after V lost 0 bases and J lost 8 bases. The CDR3 is 14 amino acids. CDR3 sequence reads: CASSYSAGGYEQFF. The CDR3 nucleotides read TGTGCCAGCAGTTACTCAGCAGGGGGCTATGAGCAGTTCTTC.

The DNA for the CDR3 is TGTGCCAGCTCACCGACCGGTCCTAGCGCTAGCACAGATACGCAGTATTTT. This translates into CASSPTGPSASTDTQYF. This chain joins TRBV18 and TRBJ2-3; possibly TRBD2 for D (6 bases). The V gene's germline CDR1 is KGHSH and CDR2 LQKENI. There are 17 residues in the CDR3. V lost 3 bases, J lost 0 bases, and 16 bases lay in between.

V gene TRBV6-5 combines with J gene TRBJ1-5, with a weak D call TRBD1 (5 bases). The CDR3 totals 15 residues. The germline V and J ends were trimmed by 2 bases and 1 base, with 9 bases remaining between them. The germline V gene has CDR1 MNHEY and CDR2 SVGAGI. The CDR3 DNA follows: TGTGCCAGCAGTTACGACAGAGCCAGCAATCAGCCCCAGCATTTT. Translated, it gives CASSYDRASNQPQHF.

The chain employs TRBV5-1 and TRBJ2-7, with 7 bases fitting TRBD2. V lost 5 bases and J lost 3; bases outside the gene matches: 11. There are 15 residues in the CDR3. CDR1 is SGHRS, CDR2 YFSETQ, per germline. The CDR3 reads CASSLSGELSYEQYF. CDR3 nucleotides: TGCGCCAGCAGTCTCAGCGGGGAATTGAGCTACGAGCAGTACTTC.

This chain connects TRBV6-6 to TRBJ2-1, with TRBD2 as a possible D gene (6 bases). Looked up from germline, CDR1 is MNHNY and CDR2 is SVGAGI (reference sequence). The ends were cut back, 6 bases at V and 9 bases at J, with 15 bases in the middle. CDR3 length equals 13 residues. CDR3 bases: TGTGCCAGCAGCGGGGGTTTTGGGGGTGAGCAGTTCTTC. Protein sequence: CASSGGFGGEQFF.

This clone is a singleton in its sample. The chain couples TRBV2 to TRBJ1-4; TRBD1 matches at 7 bases. Germline loops: CDR1 SNHLY, CDR2 FYNNEI. This CDR3 region has 14 residues. Unmatched junction bases numbered 7, after V lost 6 bases and J lost 6 bases. The DNA for the CDR3 is TGTGCCAGCAGACCCCGGGACAGCTATGAAAAACTGTTTTTT. Encoded protein: CASRPRDSYEKLFF.

V usage is TRBV18 and J usage is TRBJ2-5; the D gene is possibly TRBD1 (6 bases). CDR3 length: 15 amino acids. Germline V CDR1 and CDR2: KGHSH, LQKENI. V was clipped by 6 bases and J by 2 bases, with 16 bases between them. CDR3 nucleotide sequence: TGTGCCAGCTCCCCGCAGGGGCGGCAACAAGAGACCCAGTACTTC. Translating gives CASSPQGRQQETQYF.

V usage is TRBV19 and J usage is TRBJ2-5, with 9 bases matching TRBD1. The germline gives CDR1 LNHDA, CDR2 SQIVND (reference sequence). V gave up 4 bases and J gave up 3 bases; unmatched junction bases: 12. The CDR3 consists of 17 residues. DNA for the CDR3: TGTGCCAGTAGTAAAAGATCGACAGGGGGTTGGGAAGAGACCCAGTACTTC. Protein sequence: CASSKRSTGGWEETQYF.

The V gene is TRBV5-1, the J gene TRBJ2-7; 10 nucleotides agree with TRBD1. Per the germline V gene, CDR1 is SGHRS and CDR2 is YFSETQ. This CDR3 contains 17 residues. The J segment lost 5 bases and the V segment lost 3 bases, leaving 14 bases of the junction unmatched. The CDR3 spells CASSYPAGGQGWDEQYF. The CDR3 nucleotides read TGCGCCAGCAGCTATCCCGCCGGGGGACAGGGGTGGGACGAGCAGTACTTC.

Here the CDR3 reads CASSVDGRDNQPQHF. Written as DNA, the CDR3 is TGTGCCAGCAGCGTAGACGGACGGGACAATCAGCCCCAGCATTTT. V usage is TRBV9 and J usage is TRBJ1-5; D uncertain. Germline V CDR1 and CDR2: SGDLS, YYNGEE. Trimming removed 0 bases from V and 3 bases from J, with 10 bases in between. The CDR3 has 15 amino acids.

This clone was picked up one time. This chain's CDR3 is CASSPHRDSGANVLTF. The DNA of the CDR3 is TGTGCCAGCAGTCCTCACAGGGACTCTGGGGCCAACGTCCTGACTTTC. V gene TRBV27 combines with J gene TRBJ2-6, with TRBD1 as a possible D gene (6 bases). V lost 5 bases to trimming and J lost 0 bases, with 11 bases between them. CDR1 and CDR2 (germline): MNHEY, SMNVEV (reference sequence). The CDR3 runs to 16 residues.

The chain is built from TRBV18 and TRBJ1-3; 7 bases are a match to TRBD1. The CDR3 is 17 amino acids. CDR1 is KGHSH and CDR2 is LQKENI in the germline V gene. With V trimmed by 4 bases and J by 1 base, 10 bases remained unmatched. CDR3 nucleotide sequence: TGTGCCAGCTCACTCGGGACAGACATTTTTTCTGGAAACACCATATATTTT. Protein sequence: CASSLGTDIFSGNTIYF.

There are a few counts of this clone. V usage is TRBV7-2 and J usage is TRBJ1-5, with 7 bases that match TRBD1. The CDR3 consists of 16 residues. Germline trimming cut 4 bases from V and 2 bases from J; bases unmatched to any gene: 8. Per germline, CDR1 SGHTA and CDR2 FQGNSA. The CDR3 DNA reads as TGTGCCAGCAGCTGGACAGGAGGAGGAGGCAATCAGCCCCAGCATTTT. The encoded protein is CASSWTGGGGNQPQHF. Full variable domain (missing parts from reference TRBV7-2 and TRBJ1-5): GAGVSQSPSNKVTEKGKDVELRCDPISGHTALYWYRQSLGQGLEFLIYFQGNSAPDKSGLPSDRFSAERTGGSVSTLTIQRTQQEDSAVYLCASSWTGGGGNQPQHFGDGTRLSIL.

This clone came up a few times. This chain connects TRBV28 to TRBJ1-1; TRBD1 agrees at 7 bases. CDR3 length equals 18 residues. Germline-derived CDR1 and CDR2 are MDHEN and SYDVKM. V dropped 6 bases and J dropped 1; count of bases not matched to a gene: 17. CDR3 sequence: CASSPNRGGRFQNTEAFF. The CDR3 bases are TGTGCCAGCAGCCCCAACAGGGGCGGTAGGTTTCAGAACACTGAAGCTTTCTTT.

The gene calls are TRBV7-9 and TRBJ2-5; 7 bases align to TRBD1. The CDR3 loop spans 15 amino acids. CDR1 and CDR2 from the germline V gene are SEHNR and FQNEAQ (reference sequence). J lost 0 bases, V lost 5 bases, and 6 bases had no gene match. The CDR3, as DNA: TGTGCCAGCAGCCACCGACAGGGTTACCAAGAGACCCAGTACTTC. Protein sequence: CASSHRQGYQETQYF. Based on the CDR3 plus reference TRBV7-9 and TRBJ2-5, the full variable domain is DTGVSQNPRHKITKRGQNVTFRCDPISEHNRLYWYRQTLGQGPEFLTYFQNEAQLEKSRLLSDRFSAERPKGSFSTLEIQRTEQGDSAMYLCASSHRQGYQETQYFGPGTRLLVL.

The rearrangement joins TRBV12-3 or TRBV12-4 to TRBJ2-1, with 7 bases matching TRBD1. This CDR3 is built from 12 residues. V lost 10 bases, J lost 6 bases, and 6 bases stayed unmatched. CDR3 DNA sequence: TGTGCCACCGGGACAGAAAGCAATGAGCAGTTCTTC. Translating gives CATGTESNEQFF.